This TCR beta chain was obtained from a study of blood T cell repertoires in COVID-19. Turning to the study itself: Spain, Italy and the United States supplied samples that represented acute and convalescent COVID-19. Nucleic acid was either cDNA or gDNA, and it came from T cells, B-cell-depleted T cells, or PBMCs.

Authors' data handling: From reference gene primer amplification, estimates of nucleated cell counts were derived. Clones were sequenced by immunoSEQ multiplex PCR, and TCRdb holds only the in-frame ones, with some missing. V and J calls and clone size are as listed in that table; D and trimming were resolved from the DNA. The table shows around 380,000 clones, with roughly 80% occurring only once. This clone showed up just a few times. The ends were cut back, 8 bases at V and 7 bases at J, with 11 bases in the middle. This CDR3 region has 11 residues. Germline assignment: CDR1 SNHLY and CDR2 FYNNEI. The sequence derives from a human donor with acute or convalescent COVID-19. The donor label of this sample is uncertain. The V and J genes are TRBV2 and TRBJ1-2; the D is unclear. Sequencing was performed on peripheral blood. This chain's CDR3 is CASQLGSGYTF. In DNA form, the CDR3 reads TGTGCCAGCCAACTAGGTAGTGGCTACACCTTC.